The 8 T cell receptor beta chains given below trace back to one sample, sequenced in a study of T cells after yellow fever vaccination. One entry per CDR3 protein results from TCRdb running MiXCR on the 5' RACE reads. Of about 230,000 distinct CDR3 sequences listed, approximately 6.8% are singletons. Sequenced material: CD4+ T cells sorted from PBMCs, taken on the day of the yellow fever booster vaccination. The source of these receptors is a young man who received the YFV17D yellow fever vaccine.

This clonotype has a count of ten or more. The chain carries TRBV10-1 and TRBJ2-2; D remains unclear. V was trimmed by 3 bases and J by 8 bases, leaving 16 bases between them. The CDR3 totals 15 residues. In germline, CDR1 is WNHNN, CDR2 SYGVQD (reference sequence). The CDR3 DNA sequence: TGCGCCAGCAGTGACCGCCGGGCCCTACCAGGGGAGCTGTTTTTT. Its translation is CASSDRRALPGELFF.

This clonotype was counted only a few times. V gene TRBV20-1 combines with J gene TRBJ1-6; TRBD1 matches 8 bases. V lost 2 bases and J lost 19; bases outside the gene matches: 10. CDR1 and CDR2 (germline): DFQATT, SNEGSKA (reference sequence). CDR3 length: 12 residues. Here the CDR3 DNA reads TGCAGTGCTAGATTTCCCGGGACAGGATTACACTTT. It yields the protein CSARFPGTGLHF.

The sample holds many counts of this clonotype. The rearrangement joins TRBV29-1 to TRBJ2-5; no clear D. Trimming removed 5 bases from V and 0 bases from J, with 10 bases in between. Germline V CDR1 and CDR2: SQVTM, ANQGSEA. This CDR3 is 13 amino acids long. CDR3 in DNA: TGCAGCGTTTACAGTTGGGACCAAGAGACCCAGTACTTC. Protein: CSVYSWDQETQYF.

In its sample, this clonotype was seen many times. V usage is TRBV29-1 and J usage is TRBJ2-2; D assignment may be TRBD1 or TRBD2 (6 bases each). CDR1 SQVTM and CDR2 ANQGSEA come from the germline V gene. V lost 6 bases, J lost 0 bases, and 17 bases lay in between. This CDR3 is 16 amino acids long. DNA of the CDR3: TGCAGCGTCGCCTCGTTAGGGGGGTCGAACACCGGGGAGCTGTTTTTT. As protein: CSVASLGGSNTGELFF.

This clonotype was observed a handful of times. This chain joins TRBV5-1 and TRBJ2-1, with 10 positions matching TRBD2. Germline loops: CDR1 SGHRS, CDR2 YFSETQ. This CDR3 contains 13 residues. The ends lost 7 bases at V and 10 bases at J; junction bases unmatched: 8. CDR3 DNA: TGCGCCAGCCGCACTAGCGGGATTCACGAGCAGTTCTTC. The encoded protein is CASRTSGIHEQFF.

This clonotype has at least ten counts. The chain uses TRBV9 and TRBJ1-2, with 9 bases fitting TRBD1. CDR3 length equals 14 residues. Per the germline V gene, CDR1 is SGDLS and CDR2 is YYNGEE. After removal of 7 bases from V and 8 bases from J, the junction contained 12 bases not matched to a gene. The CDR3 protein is CASDRPGTGRGYTF. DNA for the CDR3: TGTGCCAGCGACAGACCCGGGACAGGGCGCGGCTACACCTTC.

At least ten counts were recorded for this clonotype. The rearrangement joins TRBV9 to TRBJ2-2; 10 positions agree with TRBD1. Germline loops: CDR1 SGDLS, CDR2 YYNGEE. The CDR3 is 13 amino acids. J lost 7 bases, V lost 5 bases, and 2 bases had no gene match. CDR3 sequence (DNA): TGTGCCAGCAGGGGACAGGGGATCGGGGAGCTGTTTTTT. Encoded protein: CASRGQGIGELFF. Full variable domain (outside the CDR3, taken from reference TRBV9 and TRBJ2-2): DSGVTQTPKHLITATGQRVTLRCSPRSGDLSVYWYQQSLDQGLQFLIQYYNGEERAKGNILERFSAQQFPDLHSELNLSSLELGDSALYFCASRGQGIGELFFGEGSRLTVL.

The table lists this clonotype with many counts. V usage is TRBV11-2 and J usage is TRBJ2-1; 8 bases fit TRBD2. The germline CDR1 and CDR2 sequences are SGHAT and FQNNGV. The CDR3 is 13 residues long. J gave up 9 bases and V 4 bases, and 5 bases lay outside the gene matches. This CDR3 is CASSSGLGGEQFF. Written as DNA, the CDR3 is TGTGCCAGCAGCTCGGGACTAGGGGGTGAGCAGTTCTTC.